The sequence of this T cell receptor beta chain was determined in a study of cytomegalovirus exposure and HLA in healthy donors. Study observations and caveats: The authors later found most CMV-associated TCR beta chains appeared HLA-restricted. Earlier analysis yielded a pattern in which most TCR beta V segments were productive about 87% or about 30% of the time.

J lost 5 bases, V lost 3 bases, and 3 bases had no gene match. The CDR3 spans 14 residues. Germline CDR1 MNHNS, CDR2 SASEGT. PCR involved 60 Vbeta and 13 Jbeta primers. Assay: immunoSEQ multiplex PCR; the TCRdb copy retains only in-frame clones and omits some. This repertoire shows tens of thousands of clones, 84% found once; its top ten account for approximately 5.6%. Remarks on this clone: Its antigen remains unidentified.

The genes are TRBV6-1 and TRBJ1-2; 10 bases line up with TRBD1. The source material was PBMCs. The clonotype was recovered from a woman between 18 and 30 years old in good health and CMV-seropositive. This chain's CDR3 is CASSDRDRGYGYTF. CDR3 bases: TGTGCCAGCAGTGATAGGGACAGGGGATATGGCTACACCTTC.